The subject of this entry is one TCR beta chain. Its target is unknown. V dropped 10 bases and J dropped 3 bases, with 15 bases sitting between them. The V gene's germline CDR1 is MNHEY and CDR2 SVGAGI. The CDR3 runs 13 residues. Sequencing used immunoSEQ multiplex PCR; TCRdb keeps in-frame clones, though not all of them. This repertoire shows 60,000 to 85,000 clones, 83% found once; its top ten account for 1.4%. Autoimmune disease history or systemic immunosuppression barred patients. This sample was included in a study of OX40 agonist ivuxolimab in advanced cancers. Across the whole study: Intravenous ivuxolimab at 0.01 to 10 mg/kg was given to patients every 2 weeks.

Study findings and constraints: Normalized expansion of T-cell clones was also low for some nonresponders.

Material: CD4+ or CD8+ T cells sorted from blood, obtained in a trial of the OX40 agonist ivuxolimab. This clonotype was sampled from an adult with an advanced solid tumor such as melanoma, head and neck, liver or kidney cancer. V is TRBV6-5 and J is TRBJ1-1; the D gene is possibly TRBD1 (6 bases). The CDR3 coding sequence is TGTGCCATCCAATACGGACAGCACACTGAAGCTTTCTTT. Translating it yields CAIQYGQHTEAFF.